The rows below give T cell receptor beta chains drawn from one sample of a study. MiXCR, applied by TCRdb to the RT-PCR reads, yields one record per CDR3 protein. The top ten hold 3.6% of the sample, which has 650,000 to 800,000 distinct CDR3 sequences, 11% to 15% seen once. Sequencing was done on a sample of memory CD4+ T cells from blood. These receptor sequences come from a female donor in good health, serving as a healthy control. Each CDR3 is given without its conserved first and last residue. Fields, in order: CDR3 protein, J gene, V gene.

CDR3: ASSQDPSAGTETQY
J: TRBJ2-5
V: TRBV4-2

CDR3: ASRYREGYT
J: TRBJ1-2
V: TRBV6-1

CDR3: ASSLGSAAYNEQF
J: TRBJ2-1
V: TRBV5-1

CDR3: AISESRGGETQY
J: TRBJ2-5
V: TRBV10-3

CDR3: SARPGQGASWGYT
J: TRBJ1-2
V: TRBV20-1

CDR3: ASSPQLGRNTGELF
J: TRBJ2-2
V: TRBV3-1

CDR3: SARVTSTTQETQY
J: TRBJ2-5
V: TRBV20-1

CDR3: ASSQGLSAGPYNEQF
J: TRBJ2-1
V: TRBV4-2

CDR3: SARVGESSHNEQF
J: TRBJ2-1
V: TRBV20-1

CDR3: ATLAINEQF
J: TRBJ2-1
V: TRBV28

CDR3: SAQSGSFDNEQF
J: TRBJ2-1
V: TRBV20-1

CDR3: ASSWDGRDGYT
J: TRBJ1-2
V: TRBV12-3/TRBV12-4

CDR3: SAREFGQISGNTIY
J: TRBJ1-3
V: TRBV20-1

CDR3: ASSWRLGSSSYEQY
J: TRBJ2-7
V: TRBV7-9

CDR3: SATSGTGVGETQY
J: TRBJ2-5
V: TRBV20-1

CDR3: ASSVLGGGGTAPADTQY
J: TRBJ2-3
V: TRBV7-2

CDR3: ASKDSHSGNTIY
J: TRBJ1-3
V: TRBV7-2

CDR3: ASSEGQAFHEQF
J: TRBJ2-1
V: TRBV12-3/TRBV12-4

CDR3: ASGVRGGLGSPLH
J: TRBJ1-6
V: TRBV28

CDR3: SARDAGTSGTEQF
J: TRBJ2-1
V: TRBV20-1

CDR3: ASSTQGFGPMKTQY
J: TRBJ2-5
V: TRBV6-6

CDR3: ASSLAGGLEAF
J: TRBJ1-1
V: TRBV7-8

CDR3: ASSNGLAGAHEQF
J: TRBJ2-1
V: TRBV19

CDR3: AIWSTVGHGYT
J: TRBJ1-2
V: TRBV10-3

CDR3: ASTGTSGREGEQF
J: TRBJ2-1
V: TRBV27

CDR3: AITGDRANYGYT
J: TRBJ1-2
V: TRBV10-3

CDR3: ASSDPRGNTQY
J: TRBJ2-3
V: TRBV5-1

CDR3: ASSLGLAGAGSTDTQY
J: TRBJ2-3
V: TRBV5-1

CDR3: TSSPPGGLQVADTQY
J: TRBJ2-3
V: TRBV18

CDR3: SASAGGREQY
J: TRBJ2-7
V: TRBV20-1

CDR3: ASSLEARSYEQY
J: TRBJ2-7
V: TRBV5-1

CDR3: RVNQGTDGYGYT
J: TRBJ1-2
V: TRBV29-1

CDR3: ASSQLVLAGGSRDTQY
J: TRBJ2-3
V: TRBV4-3

CDR3: AWSVGLEEPQH
J: TRBJ1-5
V: TRBV30

CDR3: ASSVQTSGANVLT
J: TRBJ2-6
V: TRBV6-1

CDR3: SARDSEGTGGSGANVLT
J: TRBJ2-6
V: TRBV20-1

CDR3: ASSHREIVAGAYEQY
J: TRBJ2-7
V: TRBV5-1

CDR3: ASSTYSARDKNIQY
J: TRBJ2-4
V: TRBV28

CDR3: ASSKGQGSLSYEQY
J: TRBJ2-7
V: TRBV5-6

CDR3: SALSGGSTDTQY
J: TRBJ2-3
V: TRBV20-1

CDR3: ASSSGINYGYT
J: TRBJ1-2
V: TRBV7-2

CDR3: ASSSPWGETQY
J: TRBJ2-5
V: TRBV5-8

CDR3: ASSSGLPQETQY
J: TRBJ2-5
V: TRBV7-7

CDR3: SVGTDINGYT
J: TRBJ1-2
V: TRBV29-1

CDR3: ATSPQGQRGTQY
J: TRBJ2-5
V: TRBV15

CDR3: AIRLAGASTDTQY
J: TRBJ2-3
V: TRBV10-3

CDR3: ASSDRGTGIGYT
J: TRBJ1-2
V: TRBV6-1

CDR3: ASSSRRDGYTEAF
J: TRBJ1-1
V: TRBV6-6

CDR3: SARDVAKNIQY
J: TRBJ2-4
V: TRBV20-1

CDR3: ASSRGQQSETQY
J: TRBJ2-5
V: TRBV6-1

CDR3: SAIDRRKDTQY
J: TRBJ2-3
V: TRBV20-1

CDR3: ASTMDNPAVSTIY
J: TRBJ1-3
V: TRBV27

CDR3: ASSLSAGTGERGYT
J: TRBJ1-2
V: TRBV7-9

CDR3: ASSLGTQDNEQF
J: TRBJ2-1
V: TRBV5-1

CDR3: SVEGLGIVAGGTEAF
J: TRBJ1-1
V: TRBV29-1

CDR3: AISESARAPNEQF
J: TRBJ2-1
V: TRBV10-3

CDR3: ASSYAGLSGQPQH
J: TRBJ1-5
V: TRBV6-2/TRBV6-3

CDR3: ASSNDRSSGYT
J: TRBJ1-2
V: TRBV12-3/TRBV12-4